Reported below is one T cell receptor (beta chain). In its sample, this clonotype was seen a few times. Its antigen is still unknown. Base qualities are not recorded, but no much larger clone differs from it by a single base. Data came from an Illumina HiSeq 2500. TCR beta libraries were prepared by quantitative 5'-RACE with molecular barcodes. Per the source publication's procedure: Disease-linked TCR variants were identified with a new computational method built on a probabilistic model of VDJ rearrangement. The public reads were reprocessed in TCRdb via fastp at Q25 and MiXCR, keeping in-frame beta chains. Merged by CDR3 protein, the rows form single entries marked with the most common genes and DNA. The V and J calls were determined by TCRdb, not by the authors. The sample has some 130,000 distinct CDR3 sequences on record, 7.3% of them singletons. The ten biggest clones cover around 11% of the sample.

This sample is part of a study of CD8 T cells in ankylosing spondylitis (dated by TCRdb to about 2017). In the study overall: The study profiled T cell receptor beta repertoires in healthy donors and ankylosing spondylitis patients to find disease-linked TCR variants. The full study cohort was made up of 25 ankylosing spondylitis patients and around 100 healthy donors. Peripheral blood was sampled, and synovial fluid was also collected from ankylosing spondylitis patients. What the work shows at the level of the full study, not this receptor alone: The disease-linked clones showed a CD8+ phenotype and occurred at relatively low frequencies in peripheral blood. According to the report, matched synovial fluid samples from ankylosing spondylitis patients were significantly enriched for the disease-linked clones. Some motif variants were previously reported in synovial fluid and blood of reactive arthritis patients, suggesting common disease-initiation mechanisms. A TCR beta motif made up of about eight highly homologous amino acid variants appeared to be characteristic of blood from ankylosing spondylitis patients.

Sequenced input: blood, either unsorted or a sorted T cell fraction (not recorded which). This clonotype was sampled from a female donor with ankylosing spondylitis or in good health (not recorded which).

The bases are TGTGCCAGCTCACCACCGTCAGTTGCCTTGAACACTGAAGCTTTCTTT. The encoded protein is CASSPPSVALNTEAFF. This chain is built from TRBV18 and TRBJ1-1; no D gene is confidently identified. Looking up the germline V gene yields CDR1 KGHSH and CDR2 LQKENI. From the cysteine up to the phenylalanine, the CDR3 has a length of 16 residues. Only the CDR3 region is kept as DNA, spanning 48 bases read in frame from base 1. The V end loses 0 bases and the J end loses 0 bases, and a stretch of 11 bases separates them.